This entry is about one TCR beta chain. The data originate from a study of a mutant IDH1 vaccine in newly diagnosed glioma. TCRdb's copy holds only in-frame clones and misses some; the assay was immunoSEQ multiplex PCR. The sample has roughly 84,000 clones; over 70% are singletons. Regarding time point: baseline, week 1 (first vaccination visit). The treatment here: pre-vaccination baseline after standard-of-care therapy. The CDR3 consists of 15 residues. V dropped 5 bases and J dropped 6 bases, with 16 bases sitting between them. Germline V gene lookup returns CDR1 SSHAT and CDR2 FNYEAQ (reference sequence).

The chain has TRBV7-7 and TRBJ2-2, with a weak D call TRBD2 (5 bases). The receptor's source is a middle-aged man with glioma. Some clones in this sample may be carry-over from other donors' samples. The sample consisted of PBMCs, taken from a glioma patient treated with radiotherapy, temozolomide or both. CDR3 nucleotides: TGTGCCAGCAGCCCTCTCTCAAACGGGGCCGGGGAGCTGTTTTTT. It codes for CASSPLSNGAGELFF.